This T cell receptor beta chain was recorded in a study of shared clonotypes between healthy human individuals. General study points: The four-donor shared clonotypes exceeded non-shared clonotypes in generation probability, with non-shared ones scoring lower. What naive subsets generally showed was a larger estimated richness than memory subsets showed.

An assay was performed, and its level was deep. Here immunoSEQ multiplex PCR was the method, and the copy in TCRdb shows in-frame clones only, minus some. The sample gives 1.6 million or so clones, about 98.5% of which show up once; 0.36% is in the top ten. CDR1 SGHVS and CDR2 FQNEAQ come from the germline V gene. After removal of 0 bases from V and 0 bases from J, the junction contained 8 bases not matched to a gene. This CDR3 has 18 amino acids. As regards this clone: Its antigen is not identified.

Sequencing was done on a sample of naive CD4+ T cells sorted from blood. The subset denotes: CD45RA+ positively selected. The clonotype was recovered from a man between 25 and 39 years old in good health. V is TRBV7-8 and J is TRBJ2-3; 8 bases fit TRBD1. The CDR3 DNA sequence: TGTGCCAGCAGCTTAGCGCATACAGGGGGTGTTAGCACAGATACGCAGTATTTT. As protein: CASSLAHTGGVSTDTQYF.